This T cell receptor (beta chain) was captured in a study of T cell repertoires in cytomegalovirus infection. General study points: CMV-specific TCR beta clonotypes restricted by HLA-C were the ones dominating the ex vivo response.

Notes on this clonotype: Its antigen is undetermined.

TCRdb re-called the reads with MiXCR, one entry per CDR3 protein. Of some 230,000 distinct CDR3 sequences detected, 22% appear once; the ten largest clones hold about 18%. The receptor comes from a human donor in good health (CMV status not recorded). Some clones in this sample may be carry-over from other donors' samples. Sequenced input: CD8+ T cells from PBMCs.

The CDR3 bases are TGTGCCAGCAGCGGCACCTTGAGCAATCAGCCCCAGCATTTT. Translation: CASSGTLSNQPQHF. The chain has TRBV5-6 and TRBJ1-5, with unresolved D. The germline V gene has CDR1 SGHDT and CDR2 YYEEEE. The CDR3 is made up of 14 amino acids. The V end was cut by 4 bases, the J end by 1 base, with 9 bases between.